This T cell receptor (beta chain) was found in a study of metastatic and nonmetastatic thyroid tumors. Patients underwent thyroid surgery, and none had received any treatment before it. V was cut by 8 bases and J by 6 bases, with 20 bases left in between. This CDR3 has 16 residues. CDR1 is MNHEY, CDR2 SMNVEV, per germline (reference sequence). Authors' methods: Construction of a distant-metastasis classifier for papillary thyroid cancer relied on CDR3 differences across clinicopathological groups. TCRdb re-clonotyped the PCR reads through MiXCR. For this entry, the V and J calls and clone size follow TCRdb and not the study's own pipeline. The table has 25,000 to 35,000 clones, roughly 4% seen once. By frequency in the sample, this clone is medium-sized (0.01 to 0.1%).

The sequence came from a female donor with papillary thyroid cancer or a benign thyroid nodule (not recorded which). Some clones in this sample may be carry-over from other donors' samples. The sample was blood. The chain uses TRBV27 and TRBJ1-6; a possible D gene is TRBD1 (6 bases). CDR3 nucleotide sequence: TGTGCCAGCCAACCCGATAAGGGGGTCTCTAATTCACCCCTCCACTTT. Its protein product is CASQPDKGVSNSPLHF.